The T cell receptor (beta chain) under discussion was sequenced for a study of early T cells in non-severe SARS-CoV-2 infection. Notes on the study in general: Database matching using VDJdb favored anti-spike CD8 responses, with private and CD4 specificities left missing.

The TCR library protocol was used to attach unique molecular identifiers. These identifiers were attached to individual cDNA molecules. TCRdb recomputed calls from the 5' RACE reads with MiXCR, one row per CDR3 protein. The sample holds about 58,000 distinct CDR3 sequences; approximately 11% are singletons and the top ten take 7.5% to 10%. The CDR3 length is 16 residues. CDR1 GTSNPN and CDR2 SVGIG come from the germline V gene (reference sequence). Trimming removed 0 bases from V and 4 bases from J; junction bases left unmatched: 7. A few counts support this clonotype. Its specificity is unknown. Input material: whole blood. The TCR sequence derives from an adult who was a healthcare worker with PCR-confirmed SARS-CoV-2 infection or an uninfected control (not recorded which). The gene calls are TRBV30 and TRBJ2-3; 10 bases are shared with TRBD2. CDR3 in DNA: TGTGCCTGGAGTGTCGGGACTAGCGTTGGGGCAGATACGCAGTATTTT. Protein: CAWSVGTSVGADTQYF. The full variable domain, its missing parts supplied by reference TRBV30 and TRBJ2-3, is SQTIHQWPATLVQPVGSPLSLECTVEGTSNPNLYWYRQAAGRGLQLLFYSVGIGQISSEVPQNLSASRPQDRQFILSSKKLLLSDSGFYLCAWSVGTSVGADTQYFGPGTRLTVL.